The 13 T cell receptor beta chains below all came from one sample that was sequenced in a study of early T cells in non-severe SARS-CoV-2 infection. TCRdb processed the 5' RACE reads anew with MiXCR; each CDR3 protein has one entry. The sample carries some 50,000 distinct CDR3 sequences, around a tenth recorded once. Sequencing was carried out using whole blood. These receptors were collected from an adult who was a healthcare worker with PCR-confirmed SARS-CoV-2 infection or an uninfected control (not recorded which).

This clonotype was seen only a few times. The chain has TRBV2 and TRBJ2-7; no reliable D call. V dropped 5 bases and J dropped 3 bases, with 8 bases sitting between them. In germline, CDR1 is SNHLY, CDR2 FYNNEI. This CDR3 has 12 amino acids. The CDR3 region is CASSPALYEQYF. CDR3 DNA: TGTGCCAGCAGTCCGGCACTCTACGAGCAGTACTTC.

This clonotype has a handful of counts. This chain uses TRBV4-2 with TRBJ2-5, with 11 bases aligning to TRBD2. From germline, CDR1 is LGHNA and CDR2 YNFKEQ. J was trimmed by 1 base and V by 3 bases; bases with no gene match: 4. This CDR3 has 16 amino acids. The CDR3 is CASSQAGTSGQETQYF. The CDR3 DNA is TGTGCCAGCAGCCAGGCCGGGACTAGCGGCCAAGAGACCCAGTACTTC.

This clonotype came up many times. The rearrangement uses TRBV12-3 or TRBV12-4 and TRBJ1-1; TRBD1 is a possible D gene (5 bases). This CDR3 is built from 13 residues. The V gene lost 1 base and the J gene lost 3 bases, with 6 bases spanning the gap. The CDR3 is CASSLEGHTEAFF. The CDR3 region has the DNA TGTGCCAGCAGTTTAGAGGGGCACACTGAAGCTTTCTTT.

This clonotype appeared many times. V and J are TRBV4-2 and TRBJ1-5; maybe TRBD1 (6 bases). The CDR3 loop spans 16 amino acids. Looked up from germline, CDR1 is LGHNA and CDR2 is YNFKEQ. Trimming stripped 4 bases from V and 4 bases from J, with 17 bases between. CDR3 sequence reads: CASSPHEQGLNQPQHF. In DNA form, the CDR3 reads TGTGCCAGCAGCCCCCATGAACAGGGTTTGAATCAGCCCCAGCATTTT.

A few counts support this clonotype. The J gene is TRBJ2-3, the V gene TRBV4-1; TRBD1 matches 8 bases. Germline assignment: CDR1 MGHRA and CDR2 YSYEKL. V lost 3 bases to trimming and J lost 7 bases; unmatched junction nucleotides: 18. The CDR3 has 18 residues. The CDR3 here is CASSHIVPGQGHSYTQYF. The CDR3 DNA sequence: TGCGCCAGCAGCCATATCGTCCCAGGACAGGGCCACTCTTATACGCAGTATTTT.

This clonotype occurred many times. The V gene is TRBV29-1, the J gene TRBJ2-1; maybe TRBD2 (5 bases). Germline CDR1 reads SQVTM; CDR2 reads ANQGSEA. Trimming pared 5 bases from V and 4 bases from J, leaving 6 bases between. The CDR3 runs 11 residues. The CDR3 DNA follows: TGCAGCGTTCGAGGGTACAATGAGCAGTTCTTC. Residues: CSVRGYNEQFF.

This chain's CDR3 is CAISNGTSGSYEQYF. The CDR3 nucleotides read TGTGCCATCAGTAACGGGACTAGCGGCTCCTACGAGCAGTACTTC. The chain has TRBV10-3 and TRBJ2-7; TRBD2 aligns across 11 bases. Germline V CDR1 and CDR2: ENHRY, SYGVKD. The CDR3 loop spans 15 amino acids. With V trimmed by 5 bases and J by 0 bases, 3 bases remained unmatched.

This clonotype was seen at least ten times. CDR3 sequence reads: CASSRSGSSYNEQFF. CDR3 bases: TGTGCCAGCAGCCGTAGCGGCAGCTCCTACAATGAGCAGTTCTTC. The chain couples TRBV7-3 to TRBJ2-1, with D perhaps matching TRBD2 (6 bases). V was cut by 5 bases and J by 0 bases, with 11 bases left in between. There are 15 residues in the CDR3. CDR1 and CDR2 from the germline V gene are SGHTA and FQGTGA.

This clonotype was counted between two and nine times. V usage is TRBV6-9 and J usage is TRBJ1-1; D call uncertain. The germline CDR1 and CDR2 sequences are MNHGY and SVAAGI. Trimming removed 6 bases at V and 4 bases at J, with 15 bases between. The CDR3 is made up of 14 amino acids. The CDR3, as DNA: TGTGCCAGCAGCAACAGTTACCATATCACTGAAGCTTTCTTT. Translating it yields CASSNSYHITEAFF.

This clonotype was recorded at least ten times. This chain connects TRBV5-1 to TRBJ2-7; D is ambiguous. The CDR3 sequence is 13 residues long. Per the germline V gene, CDR1 is SGHRS and CDR2 is YFSETQ. Between the trimmed V and J ends, which lost 0 bases and 2 bases, there was a span of 6 bases. The CDR3 loop reads CASSLGSPYEQYF. CDR3 coding DNA: TGCGCCAGCAGCTTGGGCAGTCCCTACGAGCAGTACTTC.

This clonotype was detected many times. The rearrangement joins TRBV30 to TRBJ2-3, with 9 bases that match TRBD2. This CDR3 contains 19 residues. CDR1 and CDR2 (germline): GTSNPN, SVGIG (reference sequence). The trim removed 0 bases at V and 5 bases at J, leaving 18 bases unmatched. CDR3 sequence: CAWSVEDVREGRYIDTQYF. Here the CDR3 DNA reads TGTGCCTGGAGTGTTGAAGATGTGCGGGAGGGCCGCTACATAGATACGCAGTATTTT.

The V and J genes are TRBV29-1 and TRBJ1-1; D unclear. This CDR3 has 12 amino acids. Germline V lookup: CDR1 SQVTM, CDR2 ANQGSEA. V was cut by 7 bases and J by 1 base, with 10 bases left in between. CDR3 bases: TGCAGCGGCCGAAGTACGAACACTGAAGCTTTCTTT. As protein: CSGRSTNTEAFF.

This clonotype has just a few counts. This chain links TRBV6-1 with TRBJ1-4, with unresolved D. This CDR3 spans 15 amino acids. Germline lookup yields CDR1 MNHNS and CDR2 SASEGT. Trimming removed 4 bases from V and 0 bases from J, with 9 bases in between. This chain's CDR3 is CASSGNSATNEKLFF. CDR3 DNA sequence: TGTGCCAGCAGTGGGAACTCTGCAACTAATGAAAAACTGTTTTTT.